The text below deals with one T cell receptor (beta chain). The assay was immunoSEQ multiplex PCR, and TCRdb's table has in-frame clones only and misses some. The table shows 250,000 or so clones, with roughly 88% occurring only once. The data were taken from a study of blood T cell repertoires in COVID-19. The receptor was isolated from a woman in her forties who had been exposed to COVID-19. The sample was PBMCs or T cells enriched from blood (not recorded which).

The CDR3 nucleotides are TGTGCCAGCAGGCTGGTTAGCTCTGGAAACACCATATATTTT. Translation: CASRLVSSGNTIYF. The chain combines TRBV6-5 with TRBJ1-3, with D unresolved. V was cut by 6 bases and J by 0 bases, with 9 bases left in between. This CDR3 region has 14 residues. Germline V CDR1 and CDR2: MNHEY, SVGAGI.